The 2 T cell receptor beta chains below come from one sample, sequenced in a study of cytomegalovirus exposure and HLA in healthy donors. PCR employed 60 Vbeta and 13 Jbeta primers. Only in-frame clones appear in the TCRdb table, and some are missing; sequencing was by immunoSEQ multiplex PCR. The sample includes approximately 140,000 clones, 75% to 85% of them seen just once. The sample was PBMCs. The origin of the receptors is a man aged 50 to 59 in good health and CMV-seropositive.

The chain carries TRBV2 and TRBJ2-7, with a possible D match to TRBD1 (6 bases). Trimming left V 4 bases short and J 7 bases short, with 11 bases between. From germline, CDR1 is SNHLY and CDR2 FYNNEI. The CDR3 covers 12 residues. The CDR3 DNA follows: TGTGCCAGCAGTGCGGACAGCCGTGAGCAGTACTTC. Protein product: CASSADSREQYF.

The chain joins TRBV11-2 to TRBJ2-7; 9 nucleotides match TRBD1. Trimming at V came to 1 base and at J to 3 bases, leaving 1 base not matched to a gene. CDR1 and CDR2 from the germline V gene are SGHAT and FQNNGV. The CDR3 is made up of 14 amino acids. CDR3 residues: CASSLATGGYEQYF. The DNA of the CDR3 is TGTGCCAGCAGCTTAGCGACAGGGGGCTACGAGCAGTACTTC.